What follows are 7 T cell receptor beta chains derived from one specimen sequenced in a study of breast tumors, draining lymph nodes, adjacent tissues. Axillary draining lymph nodes of breast cancer patients supplied the node samples. TCRdb recomputed calls from the multiplex PCR reads with MiXCR, one row per CDR3 protein. The table shows around 230,000 distinct CDR3 sequences, with 32% occurring only once. Sequencing used axillary lymph node tissue. The receptors were sampled from a female donor with breast cancer. Some clones in this sample may be carry-over from other donors' samples.

This clonotype was seen at least ten times. This sequence joins TRBV7-8 and TRBJ1-5, with a weak D call TRBD1 (5 bases). The CDR3 contains 14 residues. Trimming removed 5 bases at V and 5 bases at J, with 13 bases between. Germline V gives CDR1 SGHVS, CDR2 FQNEAQ. The CDR3 spells CASSPTENYQPQHF. CDR3 nucleotide sequence: TGTGCCAGCAGCCCGACAGAAAATTATCAGCCCCAGCATTTT.

The sample holds many counts of this clonotype. The chain is built from TRBV3-1 and TRBJ2-1; 10 nucleotides match TRBD2. With 5 bases clipped from V and 4 bases from J, the junction kept 2 bases outside the gene matches. Germline assignment: CDR1 LGHDT and CDR2 YNNKEL (reference sequence). CDR3 length: 14 residues. Here the CDR3 DNA reads TGTGCCAGCAGCGAGACTAGCGGGTACAATGAGCAGTTCTTC. As protein: CASSETSGYNEQFF.

This clonotype came up many times. This rearrangement joins TRBV6-1 to TRBJ2-7; D unclear. In germline, CDR1 is MNHNS, CDR2 SASEGT. This CDR3 is built from 15 residues. V dropped 1 base and J dropped 0 bases, with 10 bases sitting between them. The CDR3 DNA is TGTGCCAGCAGTGAAGTTAACAGCCGCTCCTACGAGCAGTACTTC. Its translation: CASSEVNSRSYEQYF.

This clonotype appeared a few times. The chain links TRBV19 to TRBJ1-1; 8 bases agree with TRBD1. In germline, CDR1 is LNHDA, CDR2 SQIVND (reference sequence). With V trimmed by 8 bases and J by 2 bases, 4 bases remained unmatched. This CDR3 region has 13 residues. In DNA form, the CDR3 reads TGTGCCAGTGCGGACAGGGTAAACACTGAAGCTTTCTTT. It codes for CASADRVNTEAFF. Full variable domain (missing parts from reference TRBV19 and TRBJ1-1): DGGITQSPKYLFRKEGQNVTLSCEQNLNHDAMYWYRQDPGQGLRLIYYSQIVNDFQKGDIAEGYSVSREKKESFPLTVTSAQKNPTAFYLCASADRVNTEAFFGQGTRLTVV.

In this sample, this clonotype turned up a few times. A read error may be the cause here, since a much bigger clone is one base away. The V call is TRBV20-1, the J call TRBJ2-5, with 14 bases lining up with TRBD2. Trimming cost V 6 bases and J 5 bases; bases outside gene matches: 14. Germline V gives CDR1 DFQATT, CDR2 SNEGSKA (reference sequence). This CDR3 spans 17 amino acids. The CDR3 DNA sequence: TGCAGTGCAACGCCGGGACTAGCGGGAGCGGTGGGGGAGACCCAGTACTTC. Its protein product is CSATPGLAGAVGETQYF.

The table lists this clonotype with many counts. The chain joins TRBV7-3 to TRBJ2-5; no clear D. The V gene's germline CDR1 is SGHTA and CDR2 FQGTGA. V lost 4 bases and J lost 8, with 14 bases in between. There are 13 residues in the CDR3. This CDR3 reads CASSSTPGLTQYF. CDR3 nucleotides: TGTGCCAGCAGCTCTACGCCTGGGCTTACCCAGTACTTC.

Of note for this clonotype: A single base separates this from a much larger clone, so it may be a read error. This rearrangement joins TRBV5-1 to TRBJ1-2; D is unresolved. V was trimmed by 0 bases and J by 3 bases, leaving 3 bases between them. The CDR3 is 12 amino acids. Germline CDR1 reads SGHRS; CDR2 reads YFSETQ. The CDR3 region is CASSLADYGYTF. Here the CDR3 DNA reads TGCGCCAGCAGCTTGGCAGACTATGGCTACACCTTC.